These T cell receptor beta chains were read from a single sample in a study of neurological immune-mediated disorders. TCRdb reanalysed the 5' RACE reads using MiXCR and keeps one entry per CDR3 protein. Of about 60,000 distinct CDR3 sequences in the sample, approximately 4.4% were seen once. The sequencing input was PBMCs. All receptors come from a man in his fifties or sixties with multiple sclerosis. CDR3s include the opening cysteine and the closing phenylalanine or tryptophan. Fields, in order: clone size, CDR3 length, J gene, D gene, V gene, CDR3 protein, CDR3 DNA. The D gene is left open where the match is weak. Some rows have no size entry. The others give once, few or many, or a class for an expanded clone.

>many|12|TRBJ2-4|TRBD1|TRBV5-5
CASSPTGNIQYF
TGTGCCAGCAGCCCGACAGGGAACATTCAGTACTTC
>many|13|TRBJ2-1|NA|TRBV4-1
CASSQVFGNEQFF
TGCGCCAGCAGCCAAGTATTTGGCAATGAGCAGTTCTTC
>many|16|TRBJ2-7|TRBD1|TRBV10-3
CAISEGQGTSSYEQYF
TGTGCCATCAGTGAAGGACAGGGGACCAGCTCCTACGAGCAGTACTTC
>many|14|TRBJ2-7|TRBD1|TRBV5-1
CASSLALGGDEQYF
TGCGCCAGCAGCTTGGCCCTAGGGGGCGACGAGCAGTACTTC
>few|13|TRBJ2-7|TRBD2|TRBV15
CATGGGDSYEQYF
TGTGCCACCGGGGGGGGGGACTCCTACGAGCAGTACTTC
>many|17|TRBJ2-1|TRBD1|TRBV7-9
CASSPLAGTGTINEQFF
TGTGCCAGCAGCCCTCTTGCCGGGACAGGGACTATTAATGAGCAGTTCTTC
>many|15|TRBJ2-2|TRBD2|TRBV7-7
CASSPLAGAAGELFF
TGTGCCAGCAGCCCTCTAGCGGGGGCGGCCGGGGAGCTGTTTTTT
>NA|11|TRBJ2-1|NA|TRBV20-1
CSAPSFYEQFF
TGCAGTGCCCCCTCCTTTTATGAGCAGTTCTTC
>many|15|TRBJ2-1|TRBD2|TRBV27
CASSSSGTRLNEQFF
TGTGCCAGCAGTTCCTCCGGGACTAGACTCAATGAGCAGTTCTTC
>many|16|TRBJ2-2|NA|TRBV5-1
CASSLAGALWTGELFF
TGCGCCAGCAGCTTGGCCGGGGCTCTCTGGACCGGGGAGCTGTTTTTT
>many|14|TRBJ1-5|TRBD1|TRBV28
CASSQTGGLQPQHF
TGTGCCAGCAGTCAGACAGGGGGCCTTCAGCCCCAGCATTTT
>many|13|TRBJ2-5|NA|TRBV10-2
CASSDGVSETQYF
TGCGCCAGCAGTGATGGGGTATCAGAGACCCAGTACTTC